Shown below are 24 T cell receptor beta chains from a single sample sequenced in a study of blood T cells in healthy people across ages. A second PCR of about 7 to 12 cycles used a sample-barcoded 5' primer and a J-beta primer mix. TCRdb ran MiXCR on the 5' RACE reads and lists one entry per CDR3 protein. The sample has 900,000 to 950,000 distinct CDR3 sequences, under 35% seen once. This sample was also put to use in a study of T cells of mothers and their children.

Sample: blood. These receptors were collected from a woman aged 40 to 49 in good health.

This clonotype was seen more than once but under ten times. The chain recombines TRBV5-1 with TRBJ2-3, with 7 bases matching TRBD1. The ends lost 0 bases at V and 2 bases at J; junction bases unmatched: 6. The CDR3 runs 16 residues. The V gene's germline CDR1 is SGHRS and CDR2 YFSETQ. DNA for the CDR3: TGCGCCAGCAGCTTGGATCCAGGGGGTTCCACAGATACGCAGTATTTT. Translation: CASSLDPGGSTDTQYF.

The CDR3 spells CATHRGLSGANVLTF. The DNA of the CDR3 is TGTGCCACGCACAGGGGGCTGTCTGGGGCCAACGTCCTGACTTTC. The genes are TRBV10-3 and TRBJ2-6, with 9 bases fitting TRBD1. V gave up 10 bases and J gave up 1 base; unmatched junction bases: 5. The CDR3 has 15 amino acids. The germline CDR1 and CDR2 sequences are ENHRY and SYGVKD.

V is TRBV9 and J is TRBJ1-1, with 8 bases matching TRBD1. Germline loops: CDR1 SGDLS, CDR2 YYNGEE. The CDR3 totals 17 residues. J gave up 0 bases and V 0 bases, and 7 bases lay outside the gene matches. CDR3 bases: TGTGCCAGCAGCGTAGAAGGGGGGACAGGAATGAACACTGAAGCTTTCTTT. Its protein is CASSVEGGTGMNTEAFF.

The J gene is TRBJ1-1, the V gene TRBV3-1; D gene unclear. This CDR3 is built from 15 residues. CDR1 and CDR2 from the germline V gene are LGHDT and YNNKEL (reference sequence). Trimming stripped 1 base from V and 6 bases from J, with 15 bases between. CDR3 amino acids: CASSQAQGNWAEAFF. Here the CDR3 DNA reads TGTGCCAGCAGCCAAGCCCAAGGGAATTGGGCTGAAGCTTTCTTT.

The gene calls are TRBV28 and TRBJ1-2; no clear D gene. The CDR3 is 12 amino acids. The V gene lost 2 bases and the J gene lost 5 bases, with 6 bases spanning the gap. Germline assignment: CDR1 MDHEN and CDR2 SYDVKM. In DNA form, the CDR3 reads TGTGCCAGCAGTTTAATGGGGTATGGCTACACCTTC. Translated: CASSLMGYGYTF.

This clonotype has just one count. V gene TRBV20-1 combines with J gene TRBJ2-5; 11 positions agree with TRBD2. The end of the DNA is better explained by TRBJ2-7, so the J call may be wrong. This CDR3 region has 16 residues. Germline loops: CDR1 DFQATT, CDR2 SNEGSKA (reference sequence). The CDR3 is CSARDSKLAGGYEQYF. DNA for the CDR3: TGCAGTGCTAGAGATTCGAAGCTAGCGGGAGGCTACGAGCAGTACTTC.

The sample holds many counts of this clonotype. The CDR3 coding sequence is TGTGCCAGCAGTTACGCCCGGGGGAACACTGAAGCTTTCTTT. It translates to CASSYARGNTEAFF. The chain carries TRBV7-2 and TRBJ1-1, with D uncertain. Germline-derived CDR1 and CDR2 are SGHTA and FQGNSA. The length of the CDR3 is 14 residues. V was pared by 6 bases and J by 1 base, with 12 bases between.

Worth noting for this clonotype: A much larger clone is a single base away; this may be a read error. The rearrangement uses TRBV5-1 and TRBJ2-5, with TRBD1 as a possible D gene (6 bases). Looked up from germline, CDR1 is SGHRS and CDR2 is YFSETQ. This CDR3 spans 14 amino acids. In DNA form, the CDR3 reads TGCGCCAGCAGCTTGGAGGGGGTCCAAGGGACCCAGTACTTC. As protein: CASSLEGVQGTQYF.

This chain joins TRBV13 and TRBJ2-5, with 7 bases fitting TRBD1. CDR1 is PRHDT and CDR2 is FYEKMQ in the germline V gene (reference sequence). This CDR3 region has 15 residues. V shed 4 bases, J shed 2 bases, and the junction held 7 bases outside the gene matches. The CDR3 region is CASSSRDSVQETQYF. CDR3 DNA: TGTGCCAGCAGCTCGAGGGACAGCGTACAAGAGACCCAGTACTTC.

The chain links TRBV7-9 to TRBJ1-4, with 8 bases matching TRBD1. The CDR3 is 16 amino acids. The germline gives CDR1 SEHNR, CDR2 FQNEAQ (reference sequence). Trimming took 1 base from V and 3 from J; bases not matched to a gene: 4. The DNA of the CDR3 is TGTGCCAGCAGCTTAGGGCAGGGGGCTTCTAATGAAAAACTGTTTTTT. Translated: CASSLGQGASNEKLFF. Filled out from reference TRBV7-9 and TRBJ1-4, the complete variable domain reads DTGVSQNPRHKITKRGQNVTFRCDPISEHNRLYWYRQTLGQGPEFLTYFQNEAQLEKSRLLSDRFSAERPKGSFSTLEIQRTEQGDSAMYLCASSLGQGASNEKLFFGSGTQLSVL.

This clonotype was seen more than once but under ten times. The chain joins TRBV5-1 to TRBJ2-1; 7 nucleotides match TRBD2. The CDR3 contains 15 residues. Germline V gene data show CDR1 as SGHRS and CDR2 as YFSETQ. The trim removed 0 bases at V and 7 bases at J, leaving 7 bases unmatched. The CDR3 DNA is TGCGCCAGCAGCTTGGTAGTCGGGACTACGAATGAGCAGTTCTTC. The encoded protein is CASSLVVGTTNEQFF.

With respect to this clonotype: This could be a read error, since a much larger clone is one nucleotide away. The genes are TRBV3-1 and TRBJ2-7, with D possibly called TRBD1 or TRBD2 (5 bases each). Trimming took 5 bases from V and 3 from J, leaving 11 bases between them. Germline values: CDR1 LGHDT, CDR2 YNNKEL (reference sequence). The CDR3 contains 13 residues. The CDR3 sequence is CASSSLGDYEQYF. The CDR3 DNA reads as TGTGCCAGCAGCTCGCTGGGGGACTACGAGCAGTACTTC.

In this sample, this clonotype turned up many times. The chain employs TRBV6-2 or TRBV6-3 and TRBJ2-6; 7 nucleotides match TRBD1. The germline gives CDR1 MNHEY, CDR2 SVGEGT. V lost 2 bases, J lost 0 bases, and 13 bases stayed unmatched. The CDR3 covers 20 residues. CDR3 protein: CASSYPRPRGTSSGANVLTF. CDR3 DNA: TGTGCCAGCAGTTACCCACGGCCCAGGGGGACCTCCTCTGGGGCCAACGTCCTGACTTTC.

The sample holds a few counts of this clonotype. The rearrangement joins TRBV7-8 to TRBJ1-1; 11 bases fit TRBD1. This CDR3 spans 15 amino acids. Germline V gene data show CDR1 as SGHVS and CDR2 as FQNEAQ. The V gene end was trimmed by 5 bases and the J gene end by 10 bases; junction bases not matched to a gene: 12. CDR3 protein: CASSPLSSGQGAAFF. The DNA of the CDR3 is TGTGCCAGCAGCCCACTCTCATCCGGACAGGGGGCAGCTTTCTTT.

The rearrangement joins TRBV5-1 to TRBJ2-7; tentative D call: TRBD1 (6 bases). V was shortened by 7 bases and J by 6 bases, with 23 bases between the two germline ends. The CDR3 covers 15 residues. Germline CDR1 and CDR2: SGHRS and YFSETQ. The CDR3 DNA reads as TGCGCCAGCTCCGGGGACGGGACACGGTCCAGCGAGCAGTACTTC. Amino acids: CASSGDGTRSSEQYF. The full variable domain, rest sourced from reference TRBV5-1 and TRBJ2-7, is KAGVTQTPRYLIKTRGQQVTLSCSPISGHRSVSWYQQTPGQGLQFLFEYFSETQRNKGNFPGRFSGRQFSNSRSEMNVSTLELGDSALYLCASSGDGTRSSEQYFGPGTRLTVT.

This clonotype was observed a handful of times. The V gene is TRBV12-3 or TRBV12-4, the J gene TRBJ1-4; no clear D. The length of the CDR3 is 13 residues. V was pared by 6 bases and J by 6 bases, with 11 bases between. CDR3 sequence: CASSLEGYEKLFF. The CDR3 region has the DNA TGTGCCAGCAGCCTCGAGGGATATGAAAAACTGTTTTTT.

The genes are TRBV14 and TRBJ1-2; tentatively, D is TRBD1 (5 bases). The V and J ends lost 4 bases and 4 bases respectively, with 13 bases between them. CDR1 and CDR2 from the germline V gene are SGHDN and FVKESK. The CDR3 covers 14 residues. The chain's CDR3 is CASSPQDRCYGYTF. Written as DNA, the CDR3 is TGTGCCAGCAGCCCACAGGACCGATGCTATGGCTACACCTTC.

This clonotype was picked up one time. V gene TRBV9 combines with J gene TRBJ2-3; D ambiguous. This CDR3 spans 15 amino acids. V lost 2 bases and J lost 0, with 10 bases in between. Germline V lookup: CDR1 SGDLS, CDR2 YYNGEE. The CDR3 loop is CASSVDLSSTDTQYF. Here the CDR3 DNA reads TGTGCCAGCAGCGTCGACTTGTCGAGCACAGATACGCAGTATTTT. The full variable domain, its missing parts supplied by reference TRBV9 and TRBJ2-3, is DSGVTQTPKHLITATGQRVTLRCSPRSGDLSVYWYQQSLDQGLQFLIQYYNGEERAKGNILERFSAQQFPDLHSELNLSSLELGDSALYFCASSVDLSSTDTQYFGPGTRLTVL.

The CDR3 reads CASSMRTDSYEQYF. CDR3 in DNA: TGCGCCAGCAGCATGAGGACAGACTCCTACGAGCAGTACTTC. This chain joins TRBV5-1 and TRBJ2-7; possible D gene TRBD1, 6 bases. The CDR3 sequence is 14 residues long. Deletions cut 4 bases from V and 0 bases from J, with 11 bases between. Germline assignment: CDR1 SGHRS and CDR2 YFSETQ. Based on the CDR3 plus reference TRBV5-1 and TRBJ2-7, the full variable domain is KAGVTQTPRYLIKTRGQQVTLSCSPISGHRSVSWYQQTPGQGLQFLFEYFSETQRNKGNFPGRFSGRQFSNSRSEMNVSTLELGDSALYLCASSMRTDSYEQYFGPGTRLTVT.

Written as DNA, the CDR3 is TGTGCCAGCAGCTTAAACGGGGGGACCCCTCTTGTAAATGAGCAGTTCTTC. Its protein is CASSLNGGTPLVNEQFF. The genes are TRBV7-3 and TRBJ2-1, with 7 nucleotides matching TRBD2. J lost 7 bases, V lost 1 base, and 13 bases had no gene match. Germline V gives CDR1 SGHTA, CDR2 FQGTGA. The length of the CDR3 is 17 residues.

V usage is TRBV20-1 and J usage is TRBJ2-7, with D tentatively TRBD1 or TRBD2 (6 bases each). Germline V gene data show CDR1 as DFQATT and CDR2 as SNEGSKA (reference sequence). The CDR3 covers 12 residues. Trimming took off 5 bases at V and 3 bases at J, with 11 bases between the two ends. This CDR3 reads CSAPGGGYEQYF. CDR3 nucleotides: TGCAGTGCTCCCGGAGGGGGCTACGAGCAGTACTTC.

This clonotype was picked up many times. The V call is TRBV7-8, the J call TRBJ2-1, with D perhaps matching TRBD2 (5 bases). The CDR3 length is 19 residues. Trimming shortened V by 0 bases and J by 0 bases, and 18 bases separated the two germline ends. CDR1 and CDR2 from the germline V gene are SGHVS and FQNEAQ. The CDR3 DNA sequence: TGTGCCAGCAGCTTAGCGAGACCCCTGGGGAGAAGCTCCTACAATGAGCAGTTCTTC. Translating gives CASSLARPLGRSSYNEQFF.

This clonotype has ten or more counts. The CDR3 loop reads CASSQTRDSYEQYF. CDR3 coding DNA: TGCGCCAGCAGCCAAACTAGGGACAGCTACGAGCAGTACTTC. The rearrangement uses TRBV4-1 and TRBJ2-7; 7 nucleotides align to TRBD1. The V segment lost 2 bases and the J segment 3 bases; nucleotides outside the gene matches: 4. The CDR3 runs 14 residues. The germline gives CDR1 MGHRA, CDR2 YSYEKL.

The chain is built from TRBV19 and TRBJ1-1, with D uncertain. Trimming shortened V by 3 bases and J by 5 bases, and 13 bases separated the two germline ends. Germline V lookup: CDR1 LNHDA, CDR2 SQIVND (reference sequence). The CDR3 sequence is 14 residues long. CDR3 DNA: TGTGCCAGTAGTATTACAGAACTGAGAACTGAAGCTTTCTTT. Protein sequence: CASSITELRTEAFF.